This entry lists 27 T cell receptor beta chains sequenced from one sample in a study of regulatory T cells in long-lasting Graves disease. To make TCR beta libraries, researchers used iRepertoire HTBI primers and Arm-PCR of CDR3 regions. TCRdb fed the multiplex PCR reads into MiXCR, producing one record per CDR3 protein. The table has about 440,000 distinct CDR3 sequences, 15% seen once. Stated time point: newly diagnosed GD, antithyroid drugs for less than 3 months. From RNA extracted from PBMCs, the TCR library was made. The same sample was also studied in work on T cells in Graves' hyperthyroidism and ophthalmopathy.

The sequenced sample was peripheral blood mononuclear cells (PBMCs), obtained at new diagnosis, from a patient treated with antithyroid drugs. These receptor sequences come from a woman aged 25-40 years with Graves disease.

This clonotype was detected once. The chain joins TRBV30 to TRBJ1-1, with unresolved D. Looked up from germline, CDR1 is GTSNPN and CDR2 is SVGIG (reference sequence). V gave up 0 bases and J gave up 3 bases, with 8 bases separating them. The CDR3 is made up of 13 amino acids. This CDR3 is CAWSVGVDTEAFF. DNA for the CDR3: TGTGCCTGGAGTGTCGGGGTGGACACTGAAGCTTTCTTT.

V gene TRBV10-3 combines with J gene TRBJ1-5, with D possibly being TRBD1 (5 bases). The CDR3 spans 15 residues. With 8 bases removed from V and 2 bases from J, the gap between germline ends came to 16 bases. Germline lookup yields CDR1 ENHRY and CDR2 SYGVKD. The CDR3: CAIRGVGGGNQPQHF. The CDR3, as DNA: TGTGCCATCCGGGGAGTGGGGGGTGGCAATCAGCCCCAGCATTTT.

This clonotype was seen a few times. The chain links TRBV29-1 to TRBJ2-7; perhaps TRBD1 as D (6 bases). This CDR3 spans 13 amino acids. Germline values: CDR1 SQVTM, CDR2 ANQGSEA. The V and J ends lost 4 bases and 0 bases respectively, with 10 bases between them. The CDR3 nucleotides read TGCAGCGTTGGTACAGGGACCTCCTACGAGCAGTACTTC. It specifies CSVGTGTSYEQYF.

This clonotype was found many times. The chain combines TRBV3-1 with TRBJ2-3; D may be TRBD1 (6 bases). The V gene's germline CDR1 is LGHDT and CDR2 YNNKEL (reference sequence). The CDR3 runs to 16 residues. The V end was cut by 0 bases, the J end by 4 bases, with 14 bases between. CDR3 amino acids: CASSQDTGSVPDTQYF. The CDR3 DNA reads as TGTGCCAGCAGCCAAGATACAGGGAGTGTACCAGATACGCAGTATTTT.

This clonotype was observed at least ten times. The chain couples TRBV3-1 to TRBJ1-3; tentative D call: TRBD1 (5 bases). The CDR3 is 15 residues long. Trimming took 1 base from V and 5 from J, leaving 12 bases between them. Looked up from germline, CDR1 is LGHDT and CDR2 is YNNKEL (reference sequence). The CDR3 loop reads CASSQGAGIRNTIYF. CDR3 DNA: TGTGCCAGCAGCCAAGGAGCAGGGATTAGAAACACCATATATTTT. Full variable domain (missing parts from reference TRBV3-1 and TRBJ1-3): DTAVSQTPKYLVTQMGNDKSIKCEQNLGHDTMYWYKQDSKKFLKIMFSYNNKELIINETVPNRFSPKSPDKAHLNLHINSLELGDSAVYFCASSQGAGIRNTIYFGEGSWLTVV.

This clonotype occurred many times. The chain couples TRBV28 to TRBJ1-2; the D gene is possibly TRBD1 (6 bases). Trimming left V 5 bases short and J 8 bases short, with 24 bases between. Per the germline V gene, CDR1 is MDHEN and CDR2 is SYDVKM. There are 16 residues in the CDR3. The CDR3 DNA reads TGTGCCAGCAGTCCCCCCCAGGGGCAGGGACAACAGGGCTACACCTTC. Translated: CASSPPQGQGQQGYTF.

Ten or more counts support this clonotype. The chain joins TRBV11-2 to TRBJ1-5, with no clear D. The germline gives CDR1 SGHAT, CDR2 FQNNGV. The CDR3 is 14 amino acids. The V gene lost 5 bases and the J gene lost 6 bases, with 14 bases spanning the gap. CDR3 nucleotide sequence: TGTGCCAGCAGCAGAGAGGGAGCGGCTCAGCCCCAGCATTTT. Amino acid sequence: CASSREGAAQPQHF.

This clonotype was recorded many times. The chain employs TRBV5-1 and TRBJ2-3; TRBD2 matches at 8 bases. CDR3 length equals 17 residues. V gave up 4 bases and J gave up 2 bases; unmatched junction bases: 12. Germline V gene sequence: CDR1 SGHRS, CDR2 YFSETQ. The CDR3 coding sequence is TGCGCCAGCAGCGGCCCCCCGGGAGGGAGGGCCACAGATACGCAGTATTTT. Its protein is CASSGPPGGRATDTQYF.

This clonotype appeared many times. A junction boundary mismatches the germline segment, possibly from a read error. J is TRBJ2-3 and V is TRBV10-3; the match to TRBD1 covers 7 bases. This CDR3 has 13 residues. Germline values: CDR1 ENHRY, CDR2 SYGVKD. This CDR3 is CANSGQETDTQYF. DNA for the CDR3: TGTGCCAACAGTGGACAGGAGACAGATACGCAGTATTTT.

The chain recombines TRBV7-3 with TRBJ2-5, with a weak D call TRBD2 (6 bases). The germline gives CDR1 SGHTA, CDR2 FQGTGA. The CDR3 length is 16 residues. Between the trimmed V and J ends, which lost 5 bases and 3 bases, there was a span of 19 bases. CDR3 protein: CASSQDSGTLKETQYF. The CDR3, as DNA: TGTGCCAGCAGCCAAGACTCCGGGACTCTGAAAGAGACCCAGTACTTC.

This clonotype was observed at least ten times. The chain employs TRBV7-2 and TRBJ2-7; 9 nucleotides match TRBD1. CDR1 is SGHTA, CDR2 FQGNSA, per germline. Trimming removed 3 bases from V and 1 base from J; junction bases left unmatched: 4. This CDR3 has 15 amino acids. CDR3 nucleotide sequence: TGTGCCAGCAGCTTTTATGGGACAGGGTCCTACGAGCAGTACTTC. Translating it yields CASSFYGTGSYEQYF.

As for this clonotype: A read error likely explains this, since a far larger clone differs by one base. The chain recombines TRBV11-2 with TRBJ2-1; 9 bases fit TRBD2. With V trimmed by 1 base and J by 10 bases, 11 bases remained unmatched. The germline gives CDR1 SGHAT, CDR2 FQNNGV. There are 16 residues in the CDR3. CDR3 in amino acids: CASSLVESGRPYEQFF. The DNA for the CDR3 is TGTGCCAGCAGCTTAGTAGAAAGCGGGAGGCCCTACGAGCAGTTCTTC.

The chain is built from TRBV4-2 and TRBJ2-1, with 9 bases identical to TRBD2. V shed 1 base, J shed 1 base, and the junction held 17 bases outside the gene matches. This CDR3 is 21 amino acids long. Germline V gives CDR1 LGHNA, CDR2 YNFKEQ. The DNA of the CDR3 is TGTGCCAGCAGCCAAGCTTGGACTAGCGTCCCTTATATAGGATCCTACAATGAGCAGTTCTTC. Encoded protein: CASSQAWTSVPYIGSYNEQFF.

The rearrangement joins TRBV28 to TRBJ1-2; a weak D match, TRBD1 (6 bases). CDR3 length: 13 amino acids. V was pared by 6 bases and J by 6 bases, with 14 bases between. Germline V gene lookup returns CDR1 MDHEN and CDR2 SYDVKM. The CDR3 nucleotides are TGTGCCAGCAGGCTCCGGGGGCTCCATGGCTACACCTTC. Encoded protein: CASRLRGLHGYTF.

This clonotype was seen ten or more times. In DNA, the CDR3 is TGTGCCAGCAGTTCAGGGAGGTCCCAGGGCTCCTACGAGCAGTACTTC. It encodes CASSSGRSQGSYEQYF. The chain has TRBV12-3 or TRBV12-4 and TRBJ2-7, with a possible D match to TRBD2 (6 bases). The CDR3 is 16 amino acids. V was clipped by 4 bases and J by 0 bases, with 16 bases between them.

The chain carries TRBV25-1 and TRBJ2-5, with D perhaps matching TRBD1 or TRBD2 (5 bases each). Trimming took 3 bases from V and 4 from J, leaving 15 bases between them. Germline values: CDR1 MGHDK, CDR2 SYGVNS. The CDR3 spans 15 residues. CDR3 residues: CASSDSPGTRETQYF. CDR3 sequence (DNA): TGTGCCAGCAGTGACTCCCCCGGGACGAGAGAGACCCAGTACTTC.

This clonotype was observed a few times. An end of the junction differs from the germline gene, which may be a read error. V and J are TRBV3-1 and TRBJ1-2, with D possibly being TRBD1 (5 bases). The CDR3 totals 14 residues. Germline loops: CDR1 LGHDT, CDR2 YNNKEL (reference sequence). The CDR3 DNA is TGTGCCAGCAGCCAAGTTGAGACAGCGAATGGCTGCACCTTC. This gives the protein CASSQVETANGCTF.

This clonotype was seen at least ten times. V and J are TRBV10-2 and TRBJ1-6; D remains ambiguous. With 4 bases removed from V and 0 bases from J, the gap between germline ends came to 13 bases. The V gene's germline CDR1 is WSHSY and CDR2 SAAADI. The CDR3 extends over 17 amino acids. This chain's CDR3 is CASSVSRTSSYNSPLHF. The CDR3 DNA reads TGCGCCAGCAGTGTGTCCAGGACGAGCTCCTATAATTCACCCCTCCACTTT.

This clonotype was found many times. The chain uses TRBV27 and TRBJ2-5; tentatively, D is TRBD2 (5 bases). Germline CDR1 MNHEY, CDR2 SMNVEV (reference sequence). This CDR3 has 15 amino acids. Trimming removed 0 bases from V and 2 bases from J, with 10 bases in between. DNA for the CDR3: TGTGCCAGCAGTTTATCGAGGGCAGCACAAGAGACCCAGTACTTC. It encodes CASSLSRAAQETQYF.

In its sample, this clonotype was seen many times. The chain combines TRBV2 with TRBJ2-7, with D possibly being TRBD2 (5 bases). Germline V gene lookup returns CDR1 SNHLY and CDR2 FYNNEI. This CDR3 region has 17 residues. The V end lost 1 base, the J end lost 3 bases, and 19 bases lay between the germline ends. CDR3 in amino acids: CASSEGGLPGLIYEQYF. CDR3 bases: TGTGCCAGCAGTGAAGGAGGGCTCCCCGGTCTTATCTACGAGCAGTACTTC.

Many counts were recorded for this clonotype. V gene TRBV18 combines with J gene TRBJ2-3; 9 positions agree with TRBD1. The junction had 3 bases not matched to a gene; V was cut back by 3 bases and J by 2 bases. Looked up from germline, CDR1 is KGHSH and CDR2 is LQKENI. The CDR3 runs to 15 residues. Written as DNA, the CDR3 is TGTGCCAGCTCACCTTGGACAGGGGACACAGATACGCAGTATTTT. Amino acid sequence: CASSPWTGDTDTQYF.

This clonotype was counted many times. CDR3 amino acids: CASDPIGDRTTDTQYF. CDR3 nucleotides: TGCGCCAGCGATCCAATCGGGGACAGAACCACAGATACGCAGTATTTT. The genes are TRBV5-1 and TRBJ2-3, with 7 bases matching TRBD1. Germline values: CDR1 SGHRS, CDR2 YFSETQ. The J segment lost 2 bases and the V segment lost 7 bases, leaving 13 bases of the junction unmatched. There are 16 residues in the CDR3.

This clonotype was recorded many times. The CDR3 DNA follows: TGTGCCAGCAGTGAATACCAGAGTACCGGGGAGCTGTTTTTT. Protein: CASSEYQSTGELFF. The chain has TRBV2 and TRBJ2-2, with no clear D. The ends were cut back, 2 bases at V and 5 bases at J, with 9 bases in the middle. This CDR3 spans 14 amino acids. In germline, CDR1 is SNHLY, CDR2 FYNNEI.

In its sample, this clonotype was seen a few times. V gene TRBV14 combines with J gene TRBJ2-2; 7 bases map to TRBD1. Germline V CDR1 and CDR2: SGHDN, FVKESK. The CDR3 covers 15 residues. V dropped 2 bases and J dropped 3; count of bases not matched to a gene: 3. The CDR3 nucleotides read TGTGCCAGCAGCCAATTTACAGGGGACACCGGGGAGCTGTTTTTT. Translating it yields CASSQFTGDTGELFF. The variable domain in full, completed from reference TRBV14 and TRBJ2-2, reads EAGVTQFPSHSVIEKGQTVTLRCDPISGHDNLYWYRRVMGKEIKFLLHFVKESKQDESGMPNNRFLAERTGGTYSTLKVQPAELEDSGVYFCASSQFTGDTGELFFGEGSRLTVL.

The count of this clonotype is one. The chain employs TRBV10-3 and TRBJ2-2; possibly TRBD1 or TRBD2 for D (5 bases each). The V end was cut by 3 bases, the J end by 4 bases, with 6 bases between. The CDR3 extends over 13 amino acids. Germline values: CDR1 ENHRY, CDR2 SYGVKD. CDR3 bases: TGTGCCATCAGTGAAGGGACCACCGGGGAGCTGTTTTTT. Translation: CAISEGTTGELFF.

This clonotype was detected ten times or more. This chain joins TRBV20-1 and TRBJ1-1, with a weak D call TRBD1 (6 bases). Trimming stripped 1 base from V and 1 base from J, with 10 bases between. The germline gives CDR1 DFQATT, CDR2 SNEGSKA (reference sequence). This CDR3 contains 14 residues. CDR3 protein: CSARVKTGNTEAFF. In DNA, the CDR3 is TGCAGTGCTAGAGTAAAGACAGGGAACACTGAAGCTTTCTTT.

This clonotype was recorded at least ten times. The rearrangement links TRBV12-3 or TRBV12-4 to TRBJ2-3, with TRBD2 as a possible D gene (7 bases). The germline V and J ends were trimmed by 3 bases and 3 bases, with 13 bases remaining between them. The CDR3 loop spans 15 amino acids. The CDR3 region has the DNA TGTGCCAGCAGTTTTGGGGGGGCGCTGACAGATACGCAGTATTTT. This translates into CASSFGGALTDTQYF.